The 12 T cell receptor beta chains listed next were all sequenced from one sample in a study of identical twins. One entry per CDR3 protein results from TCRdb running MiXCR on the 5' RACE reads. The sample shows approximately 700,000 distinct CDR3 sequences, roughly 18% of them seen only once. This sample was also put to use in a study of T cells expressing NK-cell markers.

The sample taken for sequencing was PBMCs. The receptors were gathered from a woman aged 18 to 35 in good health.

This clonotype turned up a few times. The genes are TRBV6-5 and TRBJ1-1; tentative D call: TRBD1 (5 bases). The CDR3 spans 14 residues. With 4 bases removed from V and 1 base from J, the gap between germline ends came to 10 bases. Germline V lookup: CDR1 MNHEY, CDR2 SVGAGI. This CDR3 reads CASSFGQSNTEAFF. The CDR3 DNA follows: TGTGCCAGCAGTTTCGGACAATCGAACACTGAAGCTTTCTTT.

The CDR3 DNA reads as TGTGCCAGCAGTTTATCGGGGCGGAGGGGCACGAACTATGGCTACACCTTC. Its translation: CASSLSGRRGTNYGYTF. This chain links TRBV27 with TRBJ1-2; D is possibly TRBD1 (5 bases). The CDR3 totals 17 residues. Germline V lookup: CDR1 MNHEY, CDR2 SMNVEV (reference sequence). V lost 0 bases, J lost 2 bases, and 16 bases lay in between.

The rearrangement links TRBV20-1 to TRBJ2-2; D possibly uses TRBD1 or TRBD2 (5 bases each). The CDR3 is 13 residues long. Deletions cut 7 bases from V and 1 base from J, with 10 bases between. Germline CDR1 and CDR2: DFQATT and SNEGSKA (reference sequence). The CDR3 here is CSGGEGNTGELFF. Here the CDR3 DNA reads TGCAGTGGGGGCGAGGGGAACACCGGGGAGCTGTTTTTT.

The CDR3, as DNA: TGTGCCAGCAGCTTATCGCGTGCGAAGGGGAATGAAAAACTGTTTTTT. Translated: CASSLSRAKGNEKLFF. The V and J genes are TRBV7-9 and TRBJ1-4; D is possibly TRBD1 (5 bases). The germline V gene has CDR1 SEHNR and CDR2 FQNEAQ (reference sequence). CDR3 size: 16 residues. V dropped 2 bases and J dropped 5 bases, with 15 bases sitting between them.

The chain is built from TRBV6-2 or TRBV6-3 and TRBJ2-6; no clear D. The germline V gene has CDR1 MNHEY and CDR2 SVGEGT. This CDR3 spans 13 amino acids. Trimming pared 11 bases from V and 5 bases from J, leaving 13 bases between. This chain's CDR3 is CAAEPNRANVLTF. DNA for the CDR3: TGTGCCGCCGAGCCGAACCGGGCCAACGTCCTGACTTTC.

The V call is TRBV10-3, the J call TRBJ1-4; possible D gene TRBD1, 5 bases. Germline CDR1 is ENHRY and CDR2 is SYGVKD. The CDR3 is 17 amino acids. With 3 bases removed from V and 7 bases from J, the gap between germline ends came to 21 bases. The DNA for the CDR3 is TGTGCCATCAGTGATCCAGAGGGTGGGACCCTCGGTGAAAAACTGTTTTTT. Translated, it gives CAISDPEGGTLGEKLFF.

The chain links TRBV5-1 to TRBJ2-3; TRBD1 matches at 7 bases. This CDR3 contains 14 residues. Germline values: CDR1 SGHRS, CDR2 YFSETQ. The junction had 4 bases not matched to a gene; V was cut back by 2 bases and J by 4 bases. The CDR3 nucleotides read TGCGCCAGCAGCTTCGGGGACAGCTCAGATACGCAGTATTTT. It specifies CASSFGDSSDTQYF.

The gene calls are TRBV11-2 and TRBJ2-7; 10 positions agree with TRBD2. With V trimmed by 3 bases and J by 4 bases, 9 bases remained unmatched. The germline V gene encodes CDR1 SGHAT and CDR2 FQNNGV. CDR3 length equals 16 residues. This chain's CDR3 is CASSFSLAGIRYEQYF. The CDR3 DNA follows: TGTGCCAGCAGCTTCTCACTAGCGGGGATTAGGTACGAGCAGTACTTC.

CDR3: CASSNLGQGVTGELFF. The DNA for the CDR3 is TGTGCCAGCAGCAATCTGGGACAGGGAGTAACCGGGGAGCTGTTTTTT. The rearrangement uses TRBV12-3 or TRBV12-4 and TRBJ2-2; 9 bases map to TRBD1. The CDR3 loop spans 16 amino acids. The trim removed 6 bases at V and 5 bases at J, leaving 10 bases unmatched.

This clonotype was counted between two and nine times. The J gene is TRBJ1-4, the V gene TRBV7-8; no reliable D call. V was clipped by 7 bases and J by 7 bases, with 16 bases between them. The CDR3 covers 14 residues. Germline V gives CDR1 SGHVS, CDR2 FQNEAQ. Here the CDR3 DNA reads TGTGCCAGCACCTCCCCCCGGGCGGGTGAAAAACTGTTTTTT. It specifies CASTSPRAGEKLFF.

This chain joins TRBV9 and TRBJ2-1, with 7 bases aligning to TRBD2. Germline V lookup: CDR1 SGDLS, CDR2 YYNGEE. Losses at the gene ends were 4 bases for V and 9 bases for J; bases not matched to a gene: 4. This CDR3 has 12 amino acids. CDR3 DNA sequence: TGTGCCAGCAGCTCGGCGGGGGTTGAGCAGTTCTTC. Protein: CASSSAGVEQFF. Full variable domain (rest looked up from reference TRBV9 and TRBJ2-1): DSGVTQTPKHLITATGQRVTLRCSPRSGDLSVYWYQQSLDQGLQFLIQYYNGEERAKGNILERFSAQQFPDLHSELNLSSLELGDSALYFCASSSAGVEQFFGPGTRLTVL.

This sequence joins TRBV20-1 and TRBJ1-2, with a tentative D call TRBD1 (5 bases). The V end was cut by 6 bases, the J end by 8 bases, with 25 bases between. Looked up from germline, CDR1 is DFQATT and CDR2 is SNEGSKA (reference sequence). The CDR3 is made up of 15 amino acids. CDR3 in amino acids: CSASDSRSPPGGYTF. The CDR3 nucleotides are TGCAGTGCATCAGACAGCCGAAGCCCACCGGGAGGCTACACCTTC.